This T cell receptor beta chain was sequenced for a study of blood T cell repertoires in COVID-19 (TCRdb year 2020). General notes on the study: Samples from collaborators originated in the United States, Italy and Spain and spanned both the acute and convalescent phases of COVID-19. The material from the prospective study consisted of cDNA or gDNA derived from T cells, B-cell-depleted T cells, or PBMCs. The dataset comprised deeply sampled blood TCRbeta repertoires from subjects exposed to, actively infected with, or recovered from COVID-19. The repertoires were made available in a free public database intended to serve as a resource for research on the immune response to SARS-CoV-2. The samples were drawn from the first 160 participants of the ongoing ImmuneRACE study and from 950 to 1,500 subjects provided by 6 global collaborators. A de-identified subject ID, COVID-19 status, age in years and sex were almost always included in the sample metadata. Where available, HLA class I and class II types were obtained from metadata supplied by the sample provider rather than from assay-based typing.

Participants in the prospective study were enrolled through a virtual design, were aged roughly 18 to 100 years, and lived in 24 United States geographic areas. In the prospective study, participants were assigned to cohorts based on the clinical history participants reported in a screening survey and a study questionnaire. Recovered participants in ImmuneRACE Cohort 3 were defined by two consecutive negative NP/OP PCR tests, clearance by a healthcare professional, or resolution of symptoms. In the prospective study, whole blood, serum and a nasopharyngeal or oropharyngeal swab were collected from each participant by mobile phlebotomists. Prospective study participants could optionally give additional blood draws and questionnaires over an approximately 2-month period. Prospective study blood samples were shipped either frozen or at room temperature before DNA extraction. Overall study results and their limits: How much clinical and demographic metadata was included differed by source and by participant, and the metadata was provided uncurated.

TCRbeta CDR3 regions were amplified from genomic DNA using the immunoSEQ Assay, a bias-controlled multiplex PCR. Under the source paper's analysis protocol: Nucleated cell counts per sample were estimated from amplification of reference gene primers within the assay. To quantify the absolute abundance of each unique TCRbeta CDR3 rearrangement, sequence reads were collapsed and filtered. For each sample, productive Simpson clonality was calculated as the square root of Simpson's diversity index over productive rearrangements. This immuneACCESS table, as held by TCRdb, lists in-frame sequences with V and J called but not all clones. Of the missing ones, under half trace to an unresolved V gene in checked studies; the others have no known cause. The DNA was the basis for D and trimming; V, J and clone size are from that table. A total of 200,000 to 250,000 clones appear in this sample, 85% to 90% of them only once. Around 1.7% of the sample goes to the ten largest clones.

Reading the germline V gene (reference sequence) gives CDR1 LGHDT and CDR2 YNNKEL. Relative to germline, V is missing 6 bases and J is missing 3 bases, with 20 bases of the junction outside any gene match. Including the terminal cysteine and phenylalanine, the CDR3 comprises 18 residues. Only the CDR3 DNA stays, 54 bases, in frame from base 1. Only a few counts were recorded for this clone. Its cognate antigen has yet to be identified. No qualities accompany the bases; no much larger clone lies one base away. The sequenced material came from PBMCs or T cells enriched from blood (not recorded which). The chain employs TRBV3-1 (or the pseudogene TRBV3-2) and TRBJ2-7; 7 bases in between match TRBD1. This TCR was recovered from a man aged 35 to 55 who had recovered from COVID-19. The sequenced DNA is TGTGCCAGCAGTCAAAAAAGGGTCCCGGACAGGACGAACTACGAGCAGTACTTC. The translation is CASSQKRVPDRTNYEQYF.